This TCR beta chain was sequenced for a study of shared clonotypes between healthy human individuals. General observations from the study: Against clonotypes common to all four donors, non-shared ones had lower generation probabilities.

With regard to this clone: No antigen is known for it.

Deep-level assay runs were performed. Across several immunoSEQ plates, the genomic DNA of each subset was split evenly. Measured with immunoSEQ multiplex PCR; TCRdb has only the in-frame clones, and not every one. The sample lists 800,000 to 1,200,000 clones; about 80% were seen once. The CDR3 is 14 residues long. The germline V gene encodes CDR1 MNHEY and CDR2 SVGAGI. The V gene end was trimmed by 6 bases and the J gene end by 7 bases; junction bases not matched to a gene: 4. The chain uses TRBV6-5 and TRBJ2-4, with 12 bases aligning to TRBD1. This receptor was obtained from a young man in good health. Some clones in this sample may be carry-over from other donors' samples. Sequencing was carried out using memory CD4+ T cells from PBMCs. Subset: CD45RA-negative fraction. This CDR3 is CASRGTGGVNIQYF. CDR3 DNA: TGTGCCAGCAGAGGGACAGGGGGCGTGAACATTCAGTACTTC.